A single sample gave rise to the 8 T cell receptor beta chains below, sequenced in a study of T-cell reconstitution after alpha-beta-depleted transplantation in children. This sample's TCRbeta library carried unique molecular identifier barcodes. One entry per CDR3 protein, called by TCRdb with MiXCR from the PCR reads. The table includes about 180,000 distinct CDR3 sequences, approximately 12% detected once. Sample: PBMCs, taken before TCRalphabeta/CD19-depleted stem cell transplant. These receptors were collected from a boy younger than 10 with acute myeloid leukemia, due to receive a stem cell transplant.

This clonotype has a count of ten or more. V gene TRBV28 combines with J gene TRBJ1-2; 9 nucleotides line up with TRBD1. The J segment lost 0 bases and the V segment lost 4 bases, leaving 12 bases of the junction unmatched. Per the germline V gene, CDR1 is MDHEN and CDR2 is SYDVKM. The CDR3 consists of 18 residues. This CDR3 reads CASSSPSLGTGTNYGYTF. DNA for the CDR3: TGTGCCAGCAGTTCCCCATCACTAGGGACAGGGACTAACTATGGCTACACCTTC.

This clonotype came up many times. The J gene is TRBJ2-3, the V gene TRBV12-3 or TRBV12-4; TRBD2 aligns across 11 bases. The V gene end was trimmed by 3 bases and the J gene end by 4 bases; junction bases not matched to a gene: 3. The CDR3 length is 15 residues. The CDR3 nucleotides read TGTGCCAGCAGTTTGGGGACTAGCGGCCCAGATACGCAGTATTTT. Its translation is CASSLGTSGPDTQYF.

The table lists this clonotype with many counts. Sequence at one end of the junction differs from germline and may be a read error. This CDR3 is CASSAGQGNPYNEQFF. CDR3 sequence (DNA): TGTGCTAGCAGCGCGGGACAGGGGAATCCCTACAATGAGCAGTTCTTC. V usage is TRBV7-7 and J usage is TRBJ2-1, with 10 bases that match TRBD1. The germline gives CDR1 SSHAT, CDR2 FNYEAQ (reference sequence). This CDR3 contains 16 residues.

This clonotype was seen at least ten times. This sequence joins TRBV10-3 and TRBJ1-4, with D unclear. The CDR3 sequence is 13 residues long. Germline loops: CDR1 ENHRY, CDR2 SYGVKD. With 10 bases removed from V and 6 bases from J, the gap between germline ends came to 15 bases. For the CDR3, the DNA is TGTGCCACCCGCCGCGCTCTGGATGAAAAACTGTTTTTT. It is translated as CATRRALDEKLFF.

The rearrangement links TRBV12-3 or TRBV12-4 to TRBJ2-3, with 9 bases fitting TRBD2. The J segment lost 4 bases and the V segment lost 5 bases, leaving 7 bases of the junction unmatched. The CDR3 contains 15 residues. The CDR3 bases are TGTGCCAGCAGTGGTGCAGCGGGAGGCCCAGATACGCAGTATTTT. Translating gives CASSGAAGGPDTQYF.

This clonotype was counted ten times or more. The chain uses TRBV4-1 and TRBJ2-7, with D unresolved. V shed 1 base and J shed 4 bases, with 8 bases lying between them. Germline V gene sequence: CDR1 MGHRA, CDR2 YSYEKL. This CDR3 region has 13 residues. CDR3 protein: CASSQGPRYEQYF. Written as DNA, the CDR3 is TGCGCCAGCAGCCAAGGCCCTAGGTACGAGCAGTACTTC.

Ten or more counts support this clonotype. The chain couples TRBV20-1 to TRBJ2-7; D remains unclear. Trimming removed 5 bases at V and 4 bases at J, with 6 bases between. Germline V lookup: CDR1 DFQATT, CDR2 SNEGSKA (reference sequence). This CDR3 has 10 residues. The CDR3 sequence: CSARAYEQYV. The CDR3 DNA reads TGCAGTGCTCGAGCGTACGAGCAGTACGTC.

The gene calls are TRBV5-4 and TRBJ2-3; a weak D match, TRBD2 (6 bases). V was trimmed by 5 bases and J by 4 bases, leaving 20 bases between them. Germline V CDR1 and CDR2: SGHNT, YYREEE (reference sequence). There are 16 residues in the CDR3. CDR3 in amino acids: CASSLKGGSFSDTQYF. The CDR3 DNA reads TGTGCCAGCAGTCTCAAGGGAGGTAGCTTTTCAGATACGCAGTATTTT.